This T cell receptor (beta chain) originates from a study of control samples from healthy donors and cancer patients. Repertoires were generated with immunoSEQ multiplex PCR, while TCRdb's copy carries only in-frame clones and drops some. The table records about 100,000 clones, 80% to 90% of them present only once. The CDR3 has 14 residues. Germline CDR1 is GTSNPN and CDR2 is SVGIG (reference sequence). V was clipped by 5 bases and J by 5 bases, with 16 bases between them. This TCR was recovered from a young man in good health. The specimen sequenced was blood. The chain joins TRBV30 to TRBJ1-5; perhaps TRBD1 as D (6 bases). The CDR3 region has the DNA TGTGCCTGGGTGGGGGCGGAAGATTATCAGCCCCAGCATTTT. Its translation is CAWVGAEDYQPQHF.